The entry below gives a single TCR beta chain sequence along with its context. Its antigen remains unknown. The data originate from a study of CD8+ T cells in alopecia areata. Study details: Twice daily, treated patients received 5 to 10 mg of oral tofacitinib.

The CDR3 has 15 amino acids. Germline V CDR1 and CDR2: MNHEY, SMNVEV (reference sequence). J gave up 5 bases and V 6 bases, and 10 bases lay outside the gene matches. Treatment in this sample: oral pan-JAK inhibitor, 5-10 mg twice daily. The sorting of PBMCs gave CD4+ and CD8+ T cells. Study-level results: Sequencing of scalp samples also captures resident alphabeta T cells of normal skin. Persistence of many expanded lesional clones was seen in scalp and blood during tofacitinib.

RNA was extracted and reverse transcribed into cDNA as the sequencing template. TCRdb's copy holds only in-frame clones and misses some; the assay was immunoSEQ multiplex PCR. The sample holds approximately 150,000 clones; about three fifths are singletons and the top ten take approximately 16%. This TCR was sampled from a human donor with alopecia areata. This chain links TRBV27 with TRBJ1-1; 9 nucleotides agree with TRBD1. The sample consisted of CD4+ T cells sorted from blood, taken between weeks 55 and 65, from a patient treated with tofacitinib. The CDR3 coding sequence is TGTGCCAGCAGCCCCGCCGGGACAGGGAGGACTGAAGCTTTCTTT. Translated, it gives CASSPAGTGRTEAFF.